The source of this TCR beta chain is a study of blood T cell repertoires in COVID-19. As for the study in general: Acute-phase and convalescent COVID-19 samples originated in the United States, Italy and Spain. Nucleic acid was either cDNA or gDNA, and it came from T cells, B-cell-depleted T cells, or PBMCs.

Source study methods: Nucleated cell number was recorded as an estimate derived from reference gene primer amplification. Sequencing was performed with immunoSEQ multiplex PCR; in TCRdb, only in-frame clones are kept and a portion is missing. For V, J and clone size, that table is used; D and trimming come from the DNA. The repertoire holds about 290,000 clones, with roughly 89% as singletons. This clone was detected only once. The receptor was derived from a man in his forties or fifties with acute or convalescent COVID-19. Specimen: peripheral blood.

CDR3 nucleotide sequence: TGTGCCAGCAGCTTAGAAGGACTAGCGGGGGATACGCAGTATTTT. This sequence encodes CASSLEGLAGDTQYF. The gene calls are TRBV11-3 and TRBJ2-3; 12 nucleotides agree with TRBD2. This CDR3 is 15 amino acids long. Germline V CDR1 and CDR2: SGHNT, YENEEA. V lost 0 bases, J lost 6 bases, and 1 base stayed unmatched.